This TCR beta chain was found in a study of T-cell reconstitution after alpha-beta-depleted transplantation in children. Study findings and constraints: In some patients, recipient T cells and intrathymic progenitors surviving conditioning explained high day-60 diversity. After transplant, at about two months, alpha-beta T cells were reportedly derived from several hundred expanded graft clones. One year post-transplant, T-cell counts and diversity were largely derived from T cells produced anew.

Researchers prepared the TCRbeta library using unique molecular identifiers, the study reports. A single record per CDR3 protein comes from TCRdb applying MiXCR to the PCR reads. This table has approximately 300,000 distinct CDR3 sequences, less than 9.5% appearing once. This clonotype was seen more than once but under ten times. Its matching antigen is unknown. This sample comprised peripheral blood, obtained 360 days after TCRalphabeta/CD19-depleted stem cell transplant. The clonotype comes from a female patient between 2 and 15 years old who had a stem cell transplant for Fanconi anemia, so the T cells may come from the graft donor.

The CDR3 DNA is TGTGCCAGCAGTGACGACGCCGTCACACTAGGCTACACCTTC. As protein: CASSDDAVTLGYTF. V gene TRBV25-1 combines with J gene TRBJ1-2, with D unresolved. Deletions cut 3 bases from V and 8 bases from J, with 16 bases between. The germline V gene has CDR1 MGHDK and CDR2 SYGVNS. This CDR3 has 14 amino acids.